A single sample gave rise to the 4 T cell receptor beta chains below, sequenced in a study of blood T cell repertoires in COVID-19. Sequencing was performed with immunoSEQ multiplex PCR; in TCRdb, only in-frame clones are kept and a portion is missing. Of approximately 79,000 clones listed, 65% to 90% were seen once; the top ten hold around 20%. Material for sequencing was peripheral blood. The source of these receptors is a woman between 45 and 65 years old with acute or convalescent COVID-19.

The J gene is TRBJ1-1, the V gene TRBV30; D is unclear. The germline V gene encodes CDR1 GTSNPN and CDR2 SVGIG (reference sequence). The CDR3 extends over 11 amino acids. Trimming removed 8 bases at V and 4 bases at J, with 11 bases between. The CDR3: CARFSGTEAFF. CDR3 bases: TGTGCCCGCTTTAGTGGCACTGAAGCTTTCTTT. Full variable domain (missing parts from reference TRBV30 and TRBJ1-1): SQTIHQWPATLVQPVGSPLSLECTVEGTSNPNLYWYRQAAGRGLQLLFYSVGIGQISSEVPQNLSASRPQDRQFILSSKKLLLSDSGFYLCARFSGTEAFFGQGTRLTVV.

The chain combines TRBV18 with TRBJ2-3; D is ambiguous. Trimming shortened V by 2 bases and J by 4 bases, and 13 bases separated the two germline ends. In germline, CDR1 is KGHSH, CDR2 LQKENI. The length of the CDR3 is 15 residues. The CDR3 DNA reads as TGTGCCAGCTCACCATGGCACAACCCTTCAGATACGCAGTATTTT. This encodes CASSPWHNPSDTQYF.

The rearrangement links TRBV7-9 to TRBJ1-1; no clear D. The V and J ends lost 1 base and 7 bases respectively, with 13 bases between them. CDR3 size: 14 residues. Germline V gene lookup returns CDR1 SEHNR and CDR2 FQNEAQ (reference sequence). CDR3 coding DNA: TGTGCCAGCAGCTTAGTGGCTCGGCGGGTTGAAGCTTTCTTT. Translated, it gives CASSLVARRVEAFF.

CDR3 sequence reads: CASSGGGAEAFF. CDR3 nucleotides: TGTGCCAGCAGCGGGGGAGGTGCTGAAGCTTTCTTT. V gene TRBV11-2 combines with J gene TRBJ1-1; D perhaps matches TRBD1 (5 bases). CDR3 length: 12 amino acids. Germline loops: CDR1 SGHAT, CDR2 FQNNGV. V was trimmed by 5 bases and J by 6 bases, leaving 10 bases between them.